This passage covers 22 T cell receptor beta chains from one sample sequenced in a study of response to subunit inactivated influenza vaccine (dated by TCRdb to the late 2010s). Library preparation employed RT-PCR. TCRdb shows the sequencer as Illumina HiSeq 2500. The public reads were quality trimmed at Q25 with fastp and then assembled into clones with MiXCR by TCRdb, keeping productive beta chains. A single entry per CDR3 protein holds the most common genes and DNA from its merged rows. In all, the sample holds under 950,000 distinct CDR3 sequences, and 21% of those were seen once. Roughly 10% of the sample is taken by the ten largest. Specimen: PBMCs from blood, collected around 5 days after vaccination. Receptors were obtained from a man aged 50 or older who received an inactivated influenza vaccine. Donor details come from another sample of the same person, matched by shared clones.

This clonotype was counted ten times or more. V is TRBV7-2 and J is TRBJ1-5; 7 nucleotides line up with TRBD1. This CDR3 is 15 amino acids long. The trim removed 5 bases at V and 6 bases at J, leaving 10 bases unmatched. Germline lookup yields CDR1 SGHTA and CDR2 FQGNSA. Written as DNA, the CDR3 is TGTGCCAGCAGCGCAGATGACAGGGTGGCTCAGCCCCAGCATTTT. It yields the protein CASSADDRVAQPQHF.

CDR3 DNA: TGTGCCAGCTCACCATGGACAGGGACAAACTCTGGAAACACCATATATTTT. It specifies CASSPWTGTNSGNTIYF. The chain joins TRBV18 to TRBJ1-3; TRBD1 aligns across 8 bases. After removal of 2 bases from V and 0 bases from J, the junction contained 6 bases not matched to a gene. Germline CDR1 is KGHSH and CDR2 is LQKENI. This CDR3 has 17 residues.

Ten or more counts support this clonotype. CDR3 sequence: CAIRPPTSVNEQFF. Here the CDR3 DNA reads TGTGCCATCAGACCCCCCACTAGCGTGAATGAGCAGTTCTTC. The J gene is TRBJ2-1, the V gene TRBV10-3; TRBD2 matches 7 bases. The CDR3 is made up of 14 amino acids. CDR1 ENHRY and CDR2 SYGVKD come from the germline V gene. After removal of 6 bases from V and 7 bases from J, the junction contained 9 bases not matched to a gene.

A few counts support this clonotype. The chain employs TRBV20-1 and TRBJ2-3; the D is unclear. Trimming pared 3 bases from V and 2 bases from J, leaving 12 bases between. The CDR3 extends over 14 amino acids. Germline V gene lookup returns CDR1 DFQATT and CDR2 SNEGSKA (reference sequence). The CDR3 is CSASLASFTDTQYF. DNA of the CDR3: TGCAGTGCTAGCCTGGCGTCCTTCACAGATACGCAGTATTTT.

V gene TRBV4-3 combines with J gene TRBJ2-7; either TRBD1 or TRBD2 may supply D (5 bases each). The V gene's germline CDR1 is LGHNA and CDR2 YSLEER. This CDR3 is 15 amino acids long. Trimming stripped 4 bases from V and 7 bases from J, with 20 bases between. DNA of the CDR3: TGCGCCAGCAGCCCCTCCGAGGGGCGAAAAGGGGAGCAGTACTTC. Translated: CASSPSEGRKGEQYF.

This clonotype was seen ten or more times. The rearrangement joins TRBV12-3 or TRBV12-4 to TRBJ2-2, with 7 bases aligning to TRBD2. The CDR3 runs to 16 residues. V shed 6 bases and J 4 bases; nucleotides not matched to a gene: 11. DNA for the CDR3: TGTGCCAGCAGCCCCCACCGGGACTACCTCACCGGGGAGCTGTTTTTT. Translated: CASSPHRDYLTGELFF.

There are a few counts of this clonotype. The chain combines TRBV7-2 with TRBJ2-5, with TRBD2 as a possible D gene (5 bases). This CDR3 is 14 amino acids long. The germline CDR1 and CDR2 sequences are SGHTA and FQGNSA. V was cut by 5 bases and J by 5 bases, with 15 bases left in between. The CDR3 DNA is TGTGCCAGCAGCGCAGACTACCCCAGGGAGACCCAGTACTTC. Translation: CASSADYPRETQYF.

In the case of this clonotype: A read error may produce the germline difference seen at one junction end. The chain uses TRBV12-3 or TRBV12-4 and TRBJ1-1; D not resolved. The CDR3 sequence is 15 residues long. The CDR3 DNA reads TGTGCCAGCAGTCTAGCCTCCGGGAGAAACACTGAAGCTTTCTTT. Translation: CASSLASGRNTEAFF.

This rearrangement joins TRBV4-3 to TRBJ2-5, with TRBD1 matching 8 bases. This CDR3 spans 16 amino acids. The V gene end was trimmed by 0 bases and the J gene end by 5 bases; junction bases not matched to a gene: 8. Germline V gene sequence: CDR1 LGHNA, CDR2 YSLEER. CDR3 DNA sequence: TGCGCCAGCAGCCAAGATTGGTCAGGGGGCCGGGAGACCCAGTACTTC. It yields the protein CASSQDWSGGRETQYF.

This clonotype appeared a few times. The chain joins TRBV20-1 to TRBJ2-5; 10 bases match TRBD2. V dropped 5 bases and J dropped 7; count of bases not matched to a gene: 13. The CDR3 is made up of 15 amino acids. Germline assignment: CDR1 DFQATT and CDR2 SNEGSKA (reference sequence). In DNA form, the CDR3 reads TGCAGTGCTGCCCGACCCACTAGCGGGGAAATGACCCAGTACTTC. It is translated as CSAARPTSGEMTQYF.

This clonotype was seen more than once but under ten times. The chain employs TRBV9 and TRBJ2-7; D may be TRBD1 or TRBD2 (5 bases each). CDR1 is SGDLS, CDR2 YYNGEE, per germline. The CDR3 is made up of 15 amino acids. Between the trimmed V and J ends, which lost 0 bases and 3 bases, there was a span of 13 bases. CDR3 DNA: TGTGCCAGCAGCGTAGGTGCAGGGAGAATCTACGAGCAGTACTTC. This codes for CASSVGAGRIYEQYF.

Many counts were recorded for this clonotype. V usage is TRBV29-1 and J usage is TRBJ1-1; 11 bases are shared with TRBD1. This CDR3 has 12 residues. Germline V lookup: CDR1 SQVTM, CDR2 ANQGSEA. The ends lost 7 bases at V and 6 bases at J; junction bases unmatched: 4. Here the CDR3 reads CSAQDRGPEAFF. CDR3 coding DNA: TGCAGCGCCCAGGACAGGGGGCCTGAAGCTTTCTTT. The full variable domain, with the rest looked up from reference TRBV29-1 and TRBJ1-1, is SAVISQKPSRDICQRGTSLTIQCQVDSQVTMMFWYRQQPGQSLTLIATANQGSEATYESGFVIDKFPISRPNLTFSTLTVSNMSPEDSSIYLCSAQDRGPEAFFGQGTRLTVV.

This clonotype appeared many times. The V gene is TRBV5-1, the J gene TRBJ2-1, with a possible D match to TRBD2 (5 bases). The CDR3 sequence is 14 residues long. The germline V gene encodes CDR1 SGHRS and CDR2 YFSETQ. The V gene lost 0 bases and the J gene lost 5 bases, with 9 bases spanning the gap. The CDR3 is CASSLAGGNNEQFF. The CDR3 region has the DNA TGCGCCAGCAGCTTGGCAGGAGGAAACAATGAGCAGTTCTTC. The full variable domain, with the rest looked up from reference TRBV5-1 and TRBJ2-1, is KAGVTQTPRYLIKTRGQQVTLSCSPISGHRSVSWYQQTPGQGLQFLFEYFSETQRNKGNFPGRFSGRQFSNSRSEMNVSTLELGDSALYLCASSLAGGNNEQFFGPGTRLTVL.

This clonotype was picked up many times. The chain recombines TRBV20-1 with TRBJ2-1, with TRBD2 as a possible D gene (5 bases). CDR3 length: 12 residues. Trimming stripped 1 base from V and 7 bases from J, with 8 bases between. Germline values: CDR1 DFQATT, CDR2 SNEGSKA (reference sequence). CDR3 amino acids: CSARAGWNEQFF. CDR3 nucleotide sequence: TGCAGTGCTAGAGCGGGGTGGAATGAGCAGTTCTTC.

V is TRBV20-1 and J is TRBJ2-2; 8 positions agree with TRBD2. The CDR3 extends over 15 amino acids. Trimming at V came to 0 bases and at J to 6 bases, leaving 6 bases not matched to a gene. The germline gives CDR1 DFQATT, CDR2 SNEGSKA (reference sequence). The CDR3 DNA reads as TGCAGTGCTAGAGATCCACTAGCGGTACCCGGGGAGCTGTTTTTT. This encodes CSARDPLAVPGELFF.

There are a few counts of this clonotype. The V call is TRBV18, the J call TRBJ2-6; the D call may be TRBD1 or TRBD2 (5 bases each). The germline V and J ends were trimmed by 3 bases and 2 bases, with 14 bases remaining between them. This CDR3 comprises 17 residues. Germline V gives CDR1 KGHSH, CDR2 LQKENI. CDR3 region: CASSPDGTLAGANVLTF. The CDR3 DNA is TGTGCCAGCTCACCGGACGGGACCCTCGCTGGGGCCAACGTCCTGACTTTC. Combining the CDR3 with reference TRBV18 and TRBJ2-6 gives the whole variable domain NAGVMQNPRHLVRRRGQEARLRCSPMKGHSHVYWYRQLPEEGLKFMVYLQKENIIDESGMPKERFSAEFPKEGPSILRIQQVVRGDSAAYFCASSPDGTLAGANVLTFGAGSRLTVL.

This clonotype was found a few times. J is TRBJ2-7 and V is TRBV25-1, with D maybe TRBD2 (5 bases). CDR1 is MGHDK, CDR2 SYGVNS, per germline. V gave up 3 bases and J gave up 7 bases, with 16 bases separating them. The CDR3 totals 14 residues. CDR3 nucleotides: TGTGCCAGCAGTGACCCGGCTACCTCGGGAGAGCAGTACTTC. Its translation: CASSDPATSGEQYF.

The J gene is TRBJ1-4, the V gene TRBV20-1; possible D gene TRBD1, 5 bases. V was pared by 4 bases and J by 6 bases, with 15 bases between. This CDR3 has 14 amino acids. Germline V gives CDR1 DFQATT, CDR2 SNEGSKA (reference sequence). CDR3 nucleotide sequence: TGCAGTGCTATAAGGGAGGGGCGGCATGAAAAACTGTTTTTT. Encoded protein: CSAIREGRHEKLFF.

The genes are TRBV7-2 and TRBJ2-7; 10 bases are shared with TRBD2. V shed 4 bases, J shed 4 bases, and the junction held 7 bases outside the gene matches. CDR3 length: 15 amino acids. Looked up from germline, CDR1 is SGHTA and CDR2 is FQGNSA. In DNA form, the CDR3 reads TGTGCCAGCAGCTCCCAAAGCGGGAGGGGTTACGAGCAGTACTTC. Translated: CASSSQSGRGYEQYF. Combining the CDR3 with reference TRBV7-2 and TRBJ2-7 gives the whole variable domain GAGVSQSPSNKVTEKGKDVELRCDPISGHTALYWYRQSLGQGLEFLIYFQGNSAPDKSGLPSDRFSAERTGGSVSTLTIQRTQQEDSAVYLCASSSQSGRGYEQYFGPGTRLTVT.

This clonotype was found a few times. J is TRBJ2-1 and V is TRBV15; tentative D call: TRBD1 (6 bases). Trimming cost V 0 bases and J 8 bases, with 17 bases left between them. The CDR3 length is 16 residues. Per germline, CDR1 LNHNV and CDR2 YYDKDF (reference sequence). The CDR3, as DNA: TGTGCCACCAGCAGAGAACCGGGACAACTTAGGGATGAGCAGTTCTTC. This codes for CATSREPGQLRDEQFF.

The rearrangement links TRBV10-3 to TRBJ2-2; TRBD2 agrees at 13 bases. The V gene's germline CDR1 is ENHRY and CDR2 SYGVKD. Trimming removed 3 bases from V and 5 bases from J; junction bases left unmatched: 0. The CDR3 is 15 residues long. CDR3 nucleotides: TGTGCCATCAGTGAACTAGCGGGAGGGACCGGGGAGCTGTTTTTT. The encoded protein is CAISELAGGTGELFF.

The genes are TRBV5-1 and TRBJ1-2; 7 bases fit TRBD1. V was pared by 2 bases and J by 7 bases, with 5 bases of the junction left unmatched. This CDR3 is 13 amino acids long. CDR1 and CDR2 from the germline V gene are SGHRS and YFSETQ. The chain's CDR3 is CASSLFDRVGYTF. For the CDR3, the DNA is TGCGCCAGCAGCTTATTCGACAGGGTTGGCTACACCTTC.